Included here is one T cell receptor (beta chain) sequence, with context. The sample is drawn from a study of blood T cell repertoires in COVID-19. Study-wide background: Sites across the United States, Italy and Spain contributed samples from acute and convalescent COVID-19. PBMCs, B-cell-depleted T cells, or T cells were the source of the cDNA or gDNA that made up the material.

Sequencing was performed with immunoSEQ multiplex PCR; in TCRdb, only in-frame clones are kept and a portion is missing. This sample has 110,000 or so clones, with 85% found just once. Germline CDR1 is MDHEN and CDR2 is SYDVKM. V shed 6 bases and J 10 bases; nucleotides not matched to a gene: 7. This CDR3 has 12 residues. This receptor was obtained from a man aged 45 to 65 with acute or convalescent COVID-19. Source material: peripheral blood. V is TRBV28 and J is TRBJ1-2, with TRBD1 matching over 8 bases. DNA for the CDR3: TGTGCCAGCAGGGGGACAGGCATTTCCTACACCTTC. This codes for CASRGTGISYTF.